The 28 T cell receptor beta chains below were found in one sample sequenced in a study of blood T cell repertoires in COVID-19. TCRdb keeps only in-frame clones here, not all; method: immunoSEQ multiplex PCR. The table shows roughly 60,000 clones, with approximately 92% occurring only once. The sequencing input was peripheral blood. These TCRs come from a human donor in a cohort sampled during active COVID-19.

This clone was recorded only once. The rearrangement links TRBV5-4 to TRBJ2-1; 8 bases match TRBD2. CDR3 length: 13 amino acids. Germline V gives CDR1 SGHNT, CDR2 YYREEE (reference sequence). The V segment lost 6 bases and the J segment 4 bases; nucleotides outside the gene matches: 3. The CDR3 spells CASKAGEYNEQFF. CDR3 DNA: TGTGCCAGCAAAGCGGGGGAATACAATGAGCAGTTCTTC.

The chain links TRBV2 to TRBJ1-2, with a tentative D call TRBD1 (6 bases). CDR3 length: 14 amino acids. V was cut by 7 bases and J by 7 bases, with 19 bases left in between. Germline V gene data show CDR1 as SNHLY and CDR2 as FYNNEI. CDR3: CASTPGGQRVGYTF. CDR3 sequence (DNA): TGTGCCAGCACCCCGGGGGGACAAAGGGTTGGCTACACCTTC. Filled out from reference TRBV2 and TRBJ1-2, the complete variable domain reads EPEVTQTPSHQVTQMGQEVILRCVPISNHLYFYWYRQILGQKVEFLVSFYNNEISEKSEIFDDQFSVERPDGSNFTLKIRSTKLEDSAMYFCASTPGGQRVGYTFGSGTRLTVV.

There are a few counts of this clone. The genes are TRBV6-2 or TRBV6-3 and TRBJ1-5; possible D gene TRBD1, 5 bases. Germline lookup yields CDR1 MNHEY and CDR2 SVGEGT. Between the trimmed V and J ends, which lost 0 bases and 7 bases, there was a span of 10 bases. The CDR3 length is 14 residues. CDR3 loop: CASSYSRGVQPQHF. The CDR3 bases are TGTGCCAGCAGTTACTCAAGGGGCGTACAGCCCCAGCATTTT.

This clone came up a few times. The chain is built from TRBV6-5 and TRBJ1-1, with D unclear. Trimming removed 9 bases at V and 4 bases at J, with 15 bases between. Per the germline V gene, CDR1 is MNHEY and CDR2 is SVGAGI. CDR3 length: 13 residues. CDR3 loop: CASGEGSVTEAFF. DNA of the CDR3: TGTGCCAGTGGGGAAGGGAGTGTCACTGAAGCTTTCTTT.

This clone was observed a handful of times. The V and J genes are TRBV7-9 and TRBJ1-5, with D tentatively TRBD1 (5 bases). This CDR3 has 15 residues. The V end was cut by 5 bases, the J end by 6 bases, with 17 bases between. Germline V gene lookup returns CDR1 SEHNR and CDR2 FQNEAQ (reference sequence). The CDR3 DNA reads as TGTGCCAGCAGCCGAAGCGGGCAGGGTGTTCAGCCCCAGCATTTT. This gives the protein CASSRSGQGVQPQHF.

The J gene is TRBJ1-1, the V gene TRBV4-1, with D possibly matching TRBD1 (6 bases). The germline gives CDR1 MGHRA, CDR2 YSYEKL. This CDR3 has 16 amino acids. The V end lost 3 bases, the J end lost 4 bases, and 18 bases lay between the germline ends. In nucleotides, the CDR3 is TGCGCCAGCAGCCAGTATACGGGAGGGGGTGGCACTGAAGCTTTCTTT. Protein sequence: CASSQYTGGGGTEAFF.

The V and J genes are TRBV7-2 and TRBJ1-2; D call uncertain. Germline CDR1 SGHTA, CDR2 FQGNSA. The CDR3 sequence is 15 residues long. V dropped 0 bases and J dropped 3 bases, with 11 bases sitting between them. The CDR3 sequence is CASSLAPDGYYGYTF. The CDR3 DNA sequence: TGTGCCAGCAGCTTAGCCCCAGACGGGTACTATGGCTACACCTTC.

This chain connects TRBV5-1 to TRBJ2-5; 11 positions agree with TRBD1. CDR1 SGHRS and CDR2 YFSETQ come from the germline V gene. Trimming took 5 bases from V and 6 from J; bases not matched to a gene: 6. The CDR3 is made up of 14 amino acids. For the CDR3, the DNA is TGCGCCAGCAGGGGGACAGGGGGAATGAAGACCCAGTACTTC. Translation: CASRGTGGMKTQYF.

The gene calls are TRBV12-5 and TRBJ2-2, with 10 positions matching TRBD1. The V and J ends lost 5 bases and 5 bases, in that order; junction bases with no gene match: 2. The V gene's germline CDR1 is LGHNT and CDR2 FRNRAP. The CDR3 sequence is 14 residues long. CDR3 in amino acids: CASGEGQGTGELFF. DNA of the CDR3: TGTGCTAGTGGTGAGGGACAGGGGACCGGGGAGCTGTTTTTT.

This chain's CDR3 is CASSPRDNTEAFF. The CDR3 nucleotides are TGCGCCAGCAGCCCTAGAGATAACACTGAAGCTTTCTTT. V is TRBV5-1 and J is TRBJ1-1; no reliable D call. Trimming pared 4 bases from V and 2 bases from J, leaving 9 bases between. CDR1 is SGHRS and CDR2 is YFSETQ in the germline V gene. CDR3 length: 13 amino acids.

The chain has TRBV7-6 and TRBJ2-7, with 7 bases lining up with TRBD1. The CDR3 length is 14 residues. From germline, CDR1 is SGHVS and CDR2 FNYEAQ. With 4 bases clipped from V and 4 bases from J, the junction kept 7 bases outside the gene matches. The CDR3, as DNA: TGTGCCAGCAGCTCTTTGCTGACAGGGTACGAGCAGTACTTC. Translation: CASSSLLTGYEQYF.

The CDR3 reads CASRSGGWNTEAFF. CDR3 coding DNA: TGTGCCAGCAGATCAGGGGGGTGGAACACTGAAGCTTTCTTT. This sequence joins TRBV28 and TRBJ1-1; 7 bases fit TRBD1. The CDR3 is 14 residues long. The V gene's germline CDR1 is MDHEN and CDR2 SYDVKM. V was clipped by 6 bases and J by 1 base; unmatched bases: 5.

This clone was seen once. The J gene is TRBJ2-3, the V gene TRBV27, with 12 bases fitting TRBD2. J gave up 0 bases and V 2 bases, and 0 bases lay outside the gene matches. CDR3 size: 16 residues. Germline values: CDR1 MNHEY, CDR2 SMNVEV (reference sequence). DNA for the CDR3: TGTGCCAGCAGTTTAGGGACTAGCGGGAGCACAGATACGCAGTATTTT. Amino acid sequence: CASSLGTSGSTDTQYF.

V is TRBV18 and J is TRBJ2-3, with D perhaps TRBD1 (5 bases). Trimming cost V 4 bases and J 0 bases, with 11 bases left between them. From germline, CDR1 is KGHSH and CDR2 LQKENI. The CDR3 length is 15 residues. The CDR3 protein is CASSLRAGSTDTQYF. CDR3 DNA: TGTGCCAGCTCACTAAGGGCAGGGAGCACAGATACGCAGTATTTT.

The CDR3 sequence: CATSDPRGSGDTQYF. The CDR3, as DNA: TGTGCCACCAGTGATCCCAGGGGTTCTGGAGATACGCAGTATTTT. The rearrangement joins TRBV24-1 to TRBJ2-3; perhaps TRBD1 as D (6 bases). The V and J ends lost 3 bases and 5 bases respectively, with 14 bases between them. The germline V gene encodes CDR1 KGHDR and CDR2 SFDVKD. The CDR3 is 15 residues long.

The chain has TRBV7-9 and TRBJ1-4; D remains ambiguous. The V gene's germline CDR1 is SEHNR and CDR2 FQNEAQ (reference sequence). With 1 base removed from V and 7 bases from J, the gap between germline ends came to 10 bases. The CDR3 has 14 amino acids. The CDR3, as DNA: TGTGCCAGCAGCTTAGGGGTATCAGGTGAAAAACTGTTTTTT. It translates to CASSLGVSGEKLFF.

V gene TRBV10-3 combines with J gene TRBJ1-3; D remains ambiguous. CDR1 is ENHRY, CDR2 SYGVKD, per germline. V was clipped by 6 bases and J by 1 base, with 7 bases between them. The CDR3 is 13 amino acids. CDR3 protein: CAIRAPSGNTIYF. The CDR3 DNA reads TGTGCCATCAGGGCACCGTCTGGAAACACCATATATTTT.

The rearrangement uses TRBV7-9 and TRBJ2-3, with a possible D match to TRBD1 (6 bases). The length of the CDR3 is 15 residues. Germline-derived CDR1 and CDR2 are SEHNR and FQNEAQ (reference sequence). The ends were cut back, 7 bases at V and 3 bases at J, with 17 bases in the middle. The CDR3 spells CASNFLGAVTDTQYF. The CDR3 bases are TGTGCCAGCAACTTCTTGGGGGCGGTGACAGATACGCAGTATTTT. Based on the CDR3 plus reference TRBV7-9 and TRBJ2-3, the full variable domain is DTGVSQNPRHKITKRGQNVTFRCDPISEHNRLYWYRQTLGQGPEFLTYFQNEAQLEKSRLLSDRFSAERPKGSFSTLEIQRTEQGDSAMYLCASNFLGAVTDTQYFGPGTRLTVL.

The V gene is TRBV7-6, the J gene TRBJ1-4, with D uncertain. Looked up from germline, CDR1 is SGHVS and CDR2 is FNYEAQ. The CDR3 has 15 residues. Deletions cut 5 bases from V and 0 bases from J, with 10 bases between. This CDR3 is CASSPEAATNEKLFF. CDR3 DNA: TGTGCCAGCAGCCCCGAGGCTGCAACTAATGAAAAACTGTTTTTT.

V is TRBV7-6 and J is TRBJ2-1, with a weak D call TRBD2 (5 bases). V was cut by 5 bases and J by 4 bases, with 9 bases left in between. The CDR3 runs to 13 residues. Germline V CDR1 and CDR2: SGHVS, FNYEAQ. The CDR3 DNA follows: TGTGCCAGCAGCCGGCCGGGATACAATGAGCAGTTCTTC. Amino acid sequence: CASSRPGYNEQFF.

The gene calls are TRBV7-2 and TRBJ2-3, with D possibly matching TRBD2 (6 bases). CDR1 SGHTA and CDR2 FQGNSA come from the germline V gene. The CDR3 is made up of 14 amino acids. The ends were cut back, 3 bases at V and 4 bases at J, with 11 bases in the middle. Written as DNA, the CDR3 is TGTGCCAGCAGCTTGGGACTGGGGGCAGATACGCAGTATTTT. Protein sequence: CASSLGLGADTQYF.

The chain links TRBV5-6 to TRBJ1-6, with D possibly matching TRBD1 (5 bases). V was trimmed by 0 bases and J by 9 bases, leaving 13 bases between them. The CDR3 has 15 amino acids. Per the germline V gene, CDR1 is SGHDT and CDR2 is YYEEEE. CDR3 nucleotides: TGTGCCAGCAGCTTGGGACAGTACGAAGGTTCACCCCTCCACTTT. Protein: CASSLGQYEGSPLHF.

This sequence joins TRBV7-2 and TRBJ2-3; the match to TRBD1 covers 7 bases. V dropped 7 bases and J dropped 4; count of bases not matched to a gene: 5. CDR1 is SGHTA, CDR2 FQGNSA, per germline. The CDR3 is 13 amino acids. CDR3 protein: CASNRGLADTQYF. DNA of the CDR3: TGTGCCAGCAACAGGGGTTTGGCAGATACGCAGTATTTT.

The chain couples TRBV27 to TRBJ2-2; TRBD2 matches at 8 bases. CDR1 and CDR2 from the germline V gene are MNHEY and SMNVEV (reference sequence). The CDR3 spans 14 residues. The trim removed 6 bases at V and 4 bases at J, leaving 4 bases unmatched. CDR3 protein: CASSGGGFTGELFF. The CDR3 coding sequence is TGTGCCAGCAGCGGGGGGGGTTTCACCGGGGAGCTGTTTTTT.

The chain carries TRBV28 and TRBJ2-1; 9 positions agree with TRBD2. The V gene end was trimmed by 3 bases and the J gene end by 3 bases; junction bases not matched to a gene: 3. The CDR3 has 15 residues. Germline loops: CDR1 MDHEN, CDR2 SYDVKM. DNA of the CDR3: TGTGCCAGCAGTTTCAGTAGCGGGGGCTACAATGAGCAGTTCTTC. Translating gives CASSFSSGGYNEQFF.

The genes are TRBV4-2 and TRBJ2-7; 10 positions match TRBD1. The CDR3 length is 16 residues. Per the germline V gene, CDR1 is LGHNA and CDR2 is YNFKEQ. With V trimmed by 1 base and J by 2 bases, 5 bases remained unmatched. The CDR3 sequence is CASSQVVGTGAYEQYF. In nucleotides, the CDR3 is TGTGCCAGCAGCCAAGTGGTCGGGACAGGGGCCTACGAGCAGTACTTC.

This chain links TRBV6-5 with TRBJ1-3; a weak D match, TRBD1 (6 bases). The V end lost 6 bases, the J end lost 1 base, and 13 bases lay between the germline ends. This CDR3 spans 15 amino acids. Germline V lookup: CDR1 MNHEY, CDR2 SVGAGI. In nucleotides, the CDR3 is TGTGCCAGCAGGTACCCAGGGGAGTCTGGAAACACCATATATTTT. Protein: CASRYPGESGNTIYF.

The V call is TRBV7-3, the J call TRBJ2-1; TRBD2 agrees at 8 bases. This CDR3 region has 18 residues. Germline V gives CDR1 SGHTA, CDR2 FQGTGA. V was pared by 3 bases and J by 2 bases, with 12 bases of the junction left unmatched. The CDR3 DNA reads as TGTGCCAGCAGCTTTAATCCCAGAAGCGGGGGCACCTACAATGAGCAGTTCTTC. Translating gives CASSFNPRSGGTYNEQFF.